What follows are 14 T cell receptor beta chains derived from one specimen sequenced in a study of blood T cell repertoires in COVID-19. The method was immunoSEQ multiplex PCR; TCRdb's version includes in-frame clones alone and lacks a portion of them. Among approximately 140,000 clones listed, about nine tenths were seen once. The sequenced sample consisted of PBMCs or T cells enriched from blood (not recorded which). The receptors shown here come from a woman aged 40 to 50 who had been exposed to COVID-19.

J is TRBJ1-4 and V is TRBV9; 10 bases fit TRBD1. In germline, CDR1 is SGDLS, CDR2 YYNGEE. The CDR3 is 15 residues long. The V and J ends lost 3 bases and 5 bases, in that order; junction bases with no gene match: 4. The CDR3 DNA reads TGTGCCAGCAGCGCTAGGGACAGGGGAAATGAAAAACTGTTTTTT. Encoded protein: CASSARDRGNEKLFF.

The CDR3 is CASTPTPSTPEQYF. For the CDR3, the DNA is TGTGCCAGCACCCCCACCCCCTCAACTCCCGAGCAGTACTTC. The chain links TRBV7-9 to TRBJ2-7; no clear D. The length of the CDR3 is 14 residues. Trimming left V 7 bases short and J 6 bases short, with 19 bases between. CDR1 and CDR2 (germline): SEHNR, FQNEAQ (reference sequence).

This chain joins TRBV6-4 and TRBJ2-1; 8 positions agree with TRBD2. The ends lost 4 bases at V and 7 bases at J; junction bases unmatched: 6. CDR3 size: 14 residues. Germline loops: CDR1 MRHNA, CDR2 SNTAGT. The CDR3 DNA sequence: TGTGCCAGCAGTGTCCGGGGGGGCGAGAATGAGCAGTTCTTC. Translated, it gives CASSVRGGENEQFF.

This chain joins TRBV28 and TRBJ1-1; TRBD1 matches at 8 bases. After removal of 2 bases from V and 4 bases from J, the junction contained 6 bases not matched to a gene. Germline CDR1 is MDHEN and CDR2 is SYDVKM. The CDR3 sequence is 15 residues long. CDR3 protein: CASSLPDRVGTEAFF. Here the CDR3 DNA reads TGTGCCAGCAGTTTACCGGACAGGGTAGGCACTGAAGCTTTCTTT.

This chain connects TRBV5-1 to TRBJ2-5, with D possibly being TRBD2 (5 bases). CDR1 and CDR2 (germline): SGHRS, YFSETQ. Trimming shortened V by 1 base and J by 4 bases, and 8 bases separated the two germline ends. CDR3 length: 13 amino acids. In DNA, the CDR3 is TGCGCCAGCAGCTTGTCACGGGGAGAGACCCAGTACTTC. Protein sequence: CASSLSRGETQYF. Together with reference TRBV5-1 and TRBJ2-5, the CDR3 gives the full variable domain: KAGVTQTPRYLIKTRGQQVTLSCSPISGHRSVSWYQQTPGQGLQFLFEYFSETQRNKGNFPGRFSGRQFSNSRSEMNVSTLELGDSALYLCASSLSRGETQYFGPGTRLLVL.

CDR3 coding DNA: TGTGCCAGTAGGGACAACTCTGGAAACACCATATATTTT. This codes for CASRDNSGNTIYF. The J gene is TRBJ1-3, the V gene TRBV19; D possibly corresponds to TRBD1 (5 bases). The ends were cut back, 6 bases at V and 0 bases at J, with 6 bases in the middle. CDR1 and CDR2 from the germline V gene are LNHDA and SQIVND (reference sequence). This CDR3 region has 13 residues.

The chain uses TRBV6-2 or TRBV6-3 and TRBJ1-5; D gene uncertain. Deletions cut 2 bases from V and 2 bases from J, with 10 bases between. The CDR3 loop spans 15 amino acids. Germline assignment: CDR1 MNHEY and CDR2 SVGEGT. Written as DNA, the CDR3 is TGTGCCAGCAGTTACGGGAGGGTAGGCAATCAGCCCCAGCATTTT. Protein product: CASSYGRVGNQPQHF.

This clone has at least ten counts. For the CDR3, the DNA is TGTGCCAGTGACCACAGGGGGCTGGCTGGGGCCAACGTCCTGACTTTC. Residues: CASDHRGLAGANVLTF. The chain couples TRBV7-8 to TRBJ2-6, with 9 bases fitting TRBD1. CDR1 is SGHVS and CDR2 is FQNEAQ in the germline V gene. The CDR3 contains 16 residues. With V trimmed by 9 bases and J by 2 bases, 8 bases remained unmatched.

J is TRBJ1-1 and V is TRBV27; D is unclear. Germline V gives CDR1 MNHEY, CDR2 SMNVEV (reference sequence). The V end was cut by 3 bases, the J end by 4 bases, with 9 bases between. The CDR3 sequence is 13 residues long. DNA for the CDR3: TGTGCCAGCAGTTTGGGCAGATTCACTGAAGCTTTCTTT. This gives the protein CASSLGRFTEAFF.

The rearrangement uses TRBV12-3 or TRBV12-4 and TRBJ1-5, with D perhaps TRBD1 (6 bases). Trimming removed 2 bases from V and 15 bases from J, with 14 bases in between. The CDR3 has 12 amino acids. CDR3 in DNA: TGTGCCAGCAGTTTACCACAGGGCCCACTGCATTTT. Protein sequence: CASSLPQGPLHF.

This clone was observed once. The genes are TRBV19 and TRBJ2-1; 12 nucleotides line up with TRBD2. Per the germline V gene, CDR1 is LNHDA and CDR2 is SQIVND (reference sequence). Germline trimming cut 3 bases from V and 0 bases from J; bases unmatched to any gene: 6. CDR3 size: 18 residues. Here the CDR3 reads CASSISLAGGLSYNEQFF. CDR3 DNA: TGTGCCAGTAGTATTTCTCTAGCGGGAGGGCTCTCCTACAATGAGCAGTTCTTC. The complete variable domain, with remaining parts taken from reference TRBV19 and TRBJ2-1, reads DGGITQSPKYLFRKEGQNVTLSCEQNLNHDAMYWYRQDPGQGLRLIYYSQIVNDFQKGDIAEGYSVSREKKESFPLTVTSAQKNPTAFYLCASSISLAGGLSYNEQFFGPGTRLTVL.

The CDR3 DNA reads TGTGCCAGCAGCGGCGGACAGCGCAATGAGCAGTTCTTC. Protein: CASSGGQRNEQFF. V and J are TRBV3-1 (or the pseudogene TRBV3-2) and TRBJ2-1; a weak D match, TRBD1 (6 bases). From germline, CDR1 is LGHDT and CDR2 YNNKEL (reference sequence). The CDR3 is made up of 13 amino acids. V lost 5 bases to trimming and J lost 6 bases, with 11 bases between them.

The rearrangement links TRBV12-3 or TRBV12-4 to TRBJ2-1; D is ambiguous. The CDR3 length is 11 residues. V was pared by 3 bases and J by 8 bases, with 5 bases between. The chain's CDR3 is CASSFIHEQFF. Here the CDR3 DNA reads TGTGCCAGCAGTTTCATTCATGAGCAGTTCTTC.

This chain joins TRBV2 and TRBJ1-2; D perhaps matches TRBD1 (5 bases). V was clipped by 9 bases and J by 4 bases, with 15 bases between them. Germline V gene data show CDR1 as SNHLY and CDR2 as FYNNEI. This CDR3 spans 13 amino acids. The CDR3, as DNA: TGTGCCAGAGGTGGCAGACAGTTCTATGGCTACACCTTC. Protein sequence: CARGGRQFYGYTF.